The sequence of this T cell receptor (beta chain) was determined in a study of blood T cell repertoires in COVID-19. Study at large: Researchers got acute and convalescent COVID-19 samples from the United States, Italy and Spain.

Using immunoSEQ multiplex PCR, the repertoire was profiled, and TCRdb retains in-frame clones only, with some absent. Among about 230,000 clones listed, approximately 88% were seen once. Trimming took 0 bases from V and 0 from J, leaving 18 bases between them. The CDR3 extends over 19 amino acids. Germline V CDR1 and CDR2: LGHNA, YSLEER. Sequencing was carried out using PBMCs or T cells enriched from blood (not recorded which). The sequence was collected from a woman aged 40 to 50 with acute COVID-19. J is TRBJ1-3 and V is TRBV4-3; no clear D gene. The CDR3 region has the DNA TGCGCCAGCAGCCAAGAATGGAGGTCCCAGGCGAGCTCTGGAAACACCATATATTTT. Encoded protein: CASSQEWRSQASSGNTIYF.